The rows below give T cell receptor beta chains drawn from one sample of a study of T cell clones after liver transplantation. Using immunoSEQ multiplex PCR, the repertoire was profiled, and TCRdb retains in-frame clones only, with some absent. The data hold 51,000 or so clones, with about nine tenths observed a single time. This sample comprised CD8+ T cells from blood, obtained 12 months after liver transplant. The source is a human patient who received a liver transplant. Some T cells may trace back to the graft donor. CDR3s include the opening cysteine and the closing phenylalanine or tryptophan. A D gene is named only where the DNA matches it firmly. Only some rows state a clone size, as once, few, many or a class for expanded clones.

J: TRBJ1-1
D: NA
V: TRBV28
size: NA
CDR3: CASSLSGNTEAFF
DNA: TGTGCCAGCAGTTTATCCGGGAACACTGAAGCTTTCTTT

J: TRBJ1-4
D: TRBD1
V: TRBV5-4
size: NA
CDR3: CASSRRGDSPREKLFF
DNA: TGTGCCAGCAGCCGCCGGGGGGACAGCCCGAGGGAAAAACTGTTTTTT

J: TRBJ2-6
D: TRBD1
V: TRBV27
size: NA
CDR3: CASSSRLDREKSGANVLTF
DNA: TGTGCCAGCAGTTCAAGGCTTGACAGGGAAAAATCTGGGGCCAACGTCCTGACTTTC

J: TRBJ2-7
D: NA
V: TRBV7-6
size: NA
CDR3: CASSLGGLTYEQYF
DNA: TGTGCCAGCAGCCTGGGTGGCCTTACCTACGAGCAGTACTTC

J: TRBJ2-1
D: NA
V: TRBV21-1
size: NA
CDR3: CASSKVCLGTSGRAPYNEQFF
DNA: TGTGCCAGCAGCAAAGTATGTCTGGGGACTAGCGGGAGGGCCCCCTACAATGAGCAGTTCTTC

J: TRBJ2-7
D: TRBD2
V: TRBV28
size: NA
CDR3: CASSFLAGVPAPYEQYF
DNA: TGTGCCAGCAGTTTTCTAGCGGGAGTCCCGGCCCCCTACGAGCAGTACTTC

J: TRBJ2-3
D: NA
V: TRBV4-2
size: NA
CDR3: CASSQVRAASTDTQYF
DNA: TGTGCCAGCAGCCAAGTTCGAGCGGCTAGCACAGATACGCAGTATTTT

J: TRBJ2-2
D: NA
V: TRBV9
size: NA
CDR3: CASSVGRAGIGELFF
DNA: TGTGCCAGCAGCGTGGGTCGGGCGGGGATCGGGGAGCTGTTTTTT

J: TRBJ2-1
D: NA
V: TRBV9
size: NA
CDR3: CASSVDSNARNEQFF
DNA: TGTGCCAGCAGCGTAGACTCCAATGCCCGCAATGAGCAGTTCTTC

J: TRBJ2-3
D: NA
V: TRBV6-6
size: NA
CDR3: CASSRLNPGTDTQYF
DNA: TGTGCCAGCAGTCGTCTGAATCCCGGCACAGATACGCAGTATTTT

J: TRBJ2-1
D: NA
V: TRBV9
size: NA
CDR3: CASSVDAPGYNEQFF
DNA: TGTGCCAGCAGCGTAGATGCTCCCGGGTACAATGAGCAGTTCTTC

J: TRBJ1-5
D: TRBD1
V: TRBV4-1
size: NA
CDR3: CASSQGPGTGALRNQPQHF
DNA: TGCGCCAGCAGCCAAGGCCCCGGGACAGGGGCGTTAAGGAATCAGCCCCAGCATTTT

J: TRBJ2-7
D: NA
V: TRBV2
size: once
CDR3: CASSEGSSYEQYF
DNA: TGTGCCAGCAGTGAAGGCAGCTCCTACGAGCAGTACTTC